The 23 T cell receptor beta chains given below trace back to one sample, sequenced in a study of T cell clonality in common variable immunodeficiency. Generated by immunoSEQ multiplex PCR, the TCRdb table keeps only in-frame clones and is missing some. The repertoire has about 52,000 clones, none seen only once; the ten largest take about 2%. The sequencing input was peripheral blood mononuclear cells. The receptors originated from a person aged 18 to 75 in good health.

This clone was detected many times. The CDR3 extends 3 residues past the end of the read, so its final part is completed from the germline J gene. The chain combines TRBV29-1 with TRBJ2-2; D may be TRBD2 (5 bases). Per the germline V gene, CDR1 is SQVTM and CDR2 is ANQGSEA. This CDR3 contains 14 residues. CDR3 sequence: CSVAGRATNEKLFF. CDR3 DNA, as far as it was read: TGCAGCGTGGCCGGTAGGGCGACTAATGAAAAG.

The sample holds many counts of this clone. Read data end 3 residues before the CDR3 end; the end is taken from the germline J gene. The chain has TRBV7-9 and TRBJ2-5, with D possibly called TRBD1 or TRBD2 (5 bases each). CDR3 length equals 15 residues. CDR1 is SEHNR, CDR2 FQNEAQ, per germline (reference sequence). V was trimmed by 2 bases and J by 7 bases, leaving 17 bases between them. The CDR3 loop is CASSLLGQSRGTQYF. CDR3 bases read: TGTGCCAGCAGCTTACTCGGCCAGTCGAGGGGGACC.

This clone was counted ten times or more. Sequencing ends 3 residues short of the CDR3 end; the germline J gene provides the rest. The chain has TRBV6-2 or TRBV6-3 and TRBJ2-7; the D is unclear. Germline lookup yields CDR1 MNHEY and CDR2 SVGEGT. Trimming pared 0 bases from V and 2 bases from J, leaving 11 bases between. The CDR3 spans 15 residues. CDR3 bases read: TGTGCCAGCAGTTACTCGGCCAGGTCGGCCTACGAG. This encodes CASSYSARSAYE. The whole CDR3 region reads CASSYSARSAYEQYF.

This clone came up many times. Read sequence stops 3 residues before the CDR3 end, and the germline J gene provides the missing end. The chain recombines TRBV6-2 or TRBV6-3 with TRBJ2-3, with D possibly TRBD2 on 5 matching bases. This CDR3 contains 15 residues. Germline V gives CDR1 MNHEY, CDR2 SVGEGT. V was cut by 4 bases and J by 2 bases, with 13 bases left in between. CDR3 amino acids: CASSSFSGSTDTQYF. The sequenced part of the CDR3 DNA is TGTGCCAGCAGTTCCTTTTCGGGGTCCACAGATACG.

This clone was picked up many times. Read coverage stops 3 residues before the CDR3 terminus; the germline J gene supplies the remainder. The chain combines TRBV5-1 with TRBJ2-1; D not certain. Looked up from germline, CDR1 is SGHRS and CDR2 is YFSETQ. The ends were cut back, 5 bases at V and 8 bases at J, with 8 bases in the middle. The CDR3 extends over 11 amino acids. The part of the CDR3 DNA that was read is TGCGCCAGCAGGCAGGTCGATGAG. Its protein is CASRQVDE. The whole CDR3 protein reads CASRQVDEQFF.

This clone was seen many times. The CDR3 end lies 3 residues beyond the end of the read and is filled in from the germline J gene. The chain uses TRBV6-2 or TRBV6-3 and TRBJ2-1; D perhaps matches TRBD2 (6 bases). The length of the CDR3 is 14 residues. V lost 8 bases, J lost 2 bases, and 13 bases lay in between. Germline CDR1 MNHEY, CDR2 SVGEGT. The CDR3 DNA, read in part, is TGTGCCAGCTCCTTGGACTACACCTACAATGAG. Translation: CASSLDYTYNE. The CDR3 reads in full as CASSLDYTYNEQFF.

This clone was detected many times. The CDR3 end falls 3 residues outside the read, so it is completed with the germline J gene. This chain joins TRBV7-9 and TRBJ1-1, with a weak D call TRBD1 (5 bases). The CDR3 extends over 12 amino acids. The germline V gene encodes CDR1 SEHNR and CDR2 FQNEAQ (reference sequence). The covered CDR3 bases are TGTGCCAGCAGCTGGGGCTCACAGGAA. Translated: CASSWGSQE. The entire CDR3 sequence reads CASSWGSQEAFF.

Many counts were recorded for this clone. The read ends 3 residues before the CDR3 terminus; that terminus is restored from the germline J gene. This chain links TRBV19 with TRBJ2-1, with 11 bases aligning to TRBD2. The CDR3 is made up of 15 amino acids. CDR1 is LNHDA, CDR2 SQIVND, per germline (reference sequence). V shed 5 bases, J shed 7 bases, and the junction held 7 bases outside the gene matches. The sequenced part of the CDR3 DNA is TGTGCCAGTAGTCAAATAGCGGGGGGGCGTAATGAG. As protein: CASSQIAGGRNE. The CDR3 in its entirety is CASSQIAGGRNEQFF.

This clone was counted ten times or more. The read ends 3 residues shy of where the CDR3 ends; the end is completed using the germline J gene. The chain uses TRBV5-4 and TRBJ2-1; 7 nucleotides line up with TRBD2. Germline trimming cut 2 bases from V and 8 bases from J; bases unmatched to any gene: 4. The CDR3 sequence is 13 residues long. Germline CDR1 and CDR2: SGHNT and YYREEE (reference sequence). The sequenced part of the CDR3 DNA is TGTGCCAGCAGCTTAGGTACTAGCGATGAG. The encoded protein is CASSLGTSDE. The whole CDR3 is CASSLGTSDEQFF.

This clone occurred many times. The sequence runs out 3 residues before the end of the CDR3; the remainder is reconstructed from the germline J gene. The chain carries TRBV19 and TRBJ2-3, with 12 nucleotides matching TRBD2. V shed 4 bases and J 4 bases; nucleotides not matched to a gene: 3. The CDR3 is 15 amino acids. CDR1 LNHDA and CDR2 SQIVND come from the germline V gene (reference sequence). CDR3 residues: CASSTTSGSADTQYF. The sequenced part of the CDR3 DNA is TGTGCCAGTAGTACGACTAGCGGGAGTGCAGATACG. The full variable domain, in which reference TRBV19 and TRBJ2-3 provide the parts outside the CDR3, is DGGITQSPKYLFRKEGQNVTLSCEQNLNHDAMYWYRQDPGQGLRLIYYSQIVNDFQKGDIAEGYSVSREKKESFPLTVTSAQKNPTAFYLCASSTTSGSADTQYFGPGTRLTVL.

This clone has ten or more counts. The CDR3 is cut off 3 residues early in the read; its end comes from the germline J gene. The chain combines TRBV5-1 with TRBJ2-1; 9 nucleotides align to TRBD2. V lost 5 bases and J lost 5; bases outside the gene matches: 5. Germline V gives CDR1 SGHRS, CDR2 YFSETQ. The CDR3 contains 14 residues. The chain's CDR3 is CASRRLADNNEQFF. The DNA read from the CDR3 is TGCGCCAGCAGGAGACTAGCGGACAACAATGAG.

This clone was recorded many times. The observed sequence ends 3 residues before the CDR3 terminus, with the missing tail filled in from the germline J gene. The chain couples TRBV6-2 or TRBV6-3 to TRBJ2-1; a weak D match, TRBD2 (6 bases). V was cut by 5 bases and J by 9 bases, with 20 bases left in between. Per the germline V gene, CDR1 is MNHEY and CDR2 is SVGEGT. The CDR3 is made up of 15 amino acids. CDR3 protein: CASSTLGGRPGEQFF. CDR3 DNA, as far as it was read: TGTGCCAGCAGTACCCTGGGGGGAAGACCGGGTGAG.

This clone was observed at least ten times. The read ends 3 residues shy of where the CDR3 ends; the end is completed using the germline J gene. This chain links TRBV7-2 with TRBJ2-7, with 14 bases fitting TRBD2. Germline-derived CDR1 and CDR2 are SGHTA and FQGNSA. V trimming: 3 bases; J trimming: 6 bases; junction bases outside the gene matches: 4. CDR3 length: 15 amino acids. The CDR3 region is CASSLTSGGGTEQYF. The DNA read from the CDR3 is TGTGCCAGCAGCTTGACTAGCGGGGGGGGGACCGAG.

As regards this clone: The DNA ends 3 residues before the CDR3 does, and the rest of the CDR3 is filled in from the germline J gene. V gene TRBV7-9 combines with J gene TRBJ1-4; TRBD1 matches 10 bases. The ends lost 5 bases at V and 6 bases at J; junction bases unmatched: 6. CDR3 size: 15 residues. CDR1 SEHNR and CDR2 FQNEAQ come from the germline V gene (reference sequence). The CDR3 protein is CASSPGQGLDEKLFF. The CDR3 bases that were read are TGTGCCAGCAGCCCGGGACAGGGGCTTGATGAAAAA.

Note on this clone: The read is 3 residues too short to cover the CDR3 end, so that end is filled in from the germline J gene. This rearrangement joins TRBV7-2 to TRBJ1-1; D might be TRBD1 (6 bases). The germline gives CDR1 SGHTA, CDR2 FQGNSA. V was clipped by 0 bases and J by 7 bases, with 15 bases between them. The CDR3 runs to 15 residues. The CDR3 DNA, read in part, is TGTGCCAGCAGCTTAGCTGGACAGAACTTCCTTGAA. Translation: CASSLAGQNFLE. The full CDR3 reads CASSLAGQNFLEAFF. The complete variable domain, with remaining parts taken from reference TRBV7-2 and TRBJ1-1, reads GAGVSQSPSNKVTEKGKDVELRCDPISGHTALYWYRQSLGQGLEFLIYFQGNSAPDKSGLPSDRFSAERTGGSVSTLTIQRTQQEDSAVYLCASSLAGQNFLEAFFGQGTRLTVV.

About this clone itself: The read is 3 residues too short to cover the CDR3 end, so that end is filled in from the germline J gene. The rearrangement joins TRBV19 to TRBJ1-4; D remains ambiguous. From germline, CDR1 is LNHDA and CDR2 SQIVND (reference sequence). The CDR3 sequence is 14 residues long. With 6 bases removed from V and 0 bases from J, the gap between germline ends came to 8 bases. The sequenced CDR3 bases are TGTGCCAGTAGAAGTTTAGCAACTAATGAAAAA. This codes for CASRSLATNEK. The whole CDR3 sequence reads CASRSLATNEKLFF.

Many counts were recorded for this clone. The covered CDR3 bases are TGCAGTGCGGATCGGAAGAGGCACTATGGT. This translates into CSADRKRHYG. The entire CDR3 sequence reads CSADRKRHYGQYF. This chain links TRBV20-1 with TRBJ2-4; D is ambiguous. The read comes to an end 3 residues before the CDR3 does, leaving the germline J gene to fill in the end. The CDR3 loop spans 13 amino acids. Germline CDR1 and CDR2: DFQATT and SNEGSKA (reference sequence).

As concerns this clone: The observed sequence ends 3 residues before the CDR3 terminus, with the missing tail filled in from the germline J gene. The rearrangement links TRBV7-2 to TRBJ1-5, with D maybe TRBD1 (5 bases). V dropped 5 bases and J dropped 0 bases, with 11 bases sitting between them. This CDR3 region has 15 residues. Germline V gives CDR1 SGHTA, CDR2 FQGNSA. CDR3: CASSLQTGSNQPQHF. The CDR3 DNA, read in part, is TGTGCCAGCAGCCTGCAAACAGGTAGCAATCAGCCC.

Details on this clone: The read finishes 3 residues shy of the CDR3 end, and the germline J gene is used to complete it. The chain uses TRBV29-1 and TRBJ2-1; 13 nucleotides match TRBD2. V shed 3 bases and J 8 bases; nucleotides not matched to a gene: 7. Germline CDR1 SQVTM, CDR2 ANQGSEA. The CDR3 has 15 amino acids. The CDR3 DNA, read in part, is TGCAGCGTTGAGTTACTAGCGGGAGGGGTAGATGAG. Translation gives CSVELLAGGVDE. The CDR3 as a whole reads CSVELLAGGVDEQFF.

In its sample, this clone was seen many times. CDR3 protein: CASSVGTVSYEQYF. The part of the CDR3 DNA that was read is TGTGCCAGCAGCGTAGGCACGGTCTCCTACGAG. The V call is TRBV9, the J call TRBJ2-7, with D unclear. Coverage ceases 3 residues before the CDR3 finishes, and the germline J gene fills in the end. The CDR3 spans 14 residues. Germline V gene lookup returns CDR1 SGDLS and CDR2 YYNGEE. The V gene lost 0 bases and the J gene lost 0 bases, with 7 bases spanning the gap. Looking up the rest from reference TRBV9 and TRBJ2-7 gives the full variable domain: DSGVTQTPKHLITATGQRVTLRCSPRSGDLSVYWYQQSLDQGLQFLIQYYNGEERAKGNILERFSAQQFPDLHSELNLSSLELGDSALYFCASSVGTVSYEQYFGPGTRLTVT.

At least ten counts were recorded for this clone. The sequence runs out 3 residues before the end of the CDR3; the remainder is reconstructed from the germline J gene. The V and J genes are TRBV9 and TRBJ2-7; 9 bases are shared with TRBD2. Per the germline V gene, CDR1 is SGDLS and CDR2 is YYNGEE. This CDR3 is 16 amino acids long. Trimming removed 0 bases from V and 0 bases from J; junction bases left unmatched: 4. The CDR3 sequence: CASSVGPSGISYEQYF. CDR3 DNA (partial): TGTGCCAGCAGCGTAGGCCCTAGCGGGATCTCCTACGAG.

This clone appeared many times. The read comes to an end 3 residues before the CDR3 does, leaving the germline J gene to fill in the end. This chain joins TRBV5-1 and TRBJ1-1, with unresolved D. V lost 0 bases to trimming and J lost 4 bases, with 13 bases between them. CDR1 is SGHRS and CDR2 is YFSETQ in the germline V gene. The CDR3 covers 15 residues. CDR3 DNA, as far as it was read: TGCGCCAGCAGCTTGGCCGGGTATACCAGCACTGAA. The encoded protein is CASSLAGYTSTE. The entire CDR3 reads CASSLAGYTSTEAFF. Full variable domain (outside the CDR3, taken from reference TRBV5-1 and TRBJ1-1): KAGVTQTPRYLIKTRGQQVTLSCSPISGHRSVSWYQQTPGQGLQFLFEYFSETQRNKGNFPGRFSGRQFSNSRSEMNVSTLELGDSALYLCASSLAGYTSTEAFFGQGTRLTVV.

In regard to this clone: The sequenced fragment ends 3 residues before the CDR3 boundary, so the rest is inferred from the germline J gene. This chain joins TRBV20-1 and TRBJ1-1; 7 nucleotides agree with TRBD1. Trimming took 6 bases from V and 4 from J; bases not matched to a gene: 8. This CDR3 is 13 amino acids long. Germline V gene data show CDR1 as DFQATT and CDR2 as SNEGSKA (reference sequence). The CDR3 is CSAPTTGITEAFF. Partial CDR3 DNA: TGCAGTGCCCCAACGACAGGGATCACTGAA.